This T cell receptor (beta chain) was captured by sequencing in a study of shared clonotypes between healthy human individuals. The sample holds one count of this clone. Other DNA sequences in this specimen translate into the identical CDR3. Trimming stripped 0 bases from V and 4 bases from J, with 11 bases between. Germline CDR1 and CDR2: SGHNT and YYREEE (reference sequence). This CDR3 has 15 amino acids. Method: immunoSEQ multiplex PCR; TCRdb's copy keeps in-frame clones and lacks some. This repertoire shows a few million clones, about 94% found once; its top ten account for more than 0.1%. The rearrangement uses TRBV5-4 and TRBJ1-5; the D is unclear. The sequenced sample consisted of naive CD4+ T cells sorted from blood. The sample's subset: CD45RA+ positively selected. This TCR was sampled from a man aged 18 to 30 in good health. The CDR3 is CASSLDGKGNQPQHF. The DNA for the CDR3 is TGTGCCAGCAGCTTGGACGGGAAGGGTAATCAGCCCCAGCATTTT.